These T cell receptor beta chains were read from a single sample in a study of shared clonotypes between healthy human individuals. Only in-frame clones appear in the TCRdb table, and some are missing; sequencing was by immunoSEQ multiplex PCR. The table records about 2.4 million clones, more than 80% of them present only once. Sequencing was performed on naive CD4+ T cells sorted from blood. The receptor source for this set is a man younger than 35 in good health. CDR3s include the opening cysteine and the closing phenylalanine or tryptophan. A D gene is named only where the DNA matches it firmly. Part of the rows lack a size; the others show once, few, many or a class for expanded clones.

DNA: TGCGCCAGCAGTGAGTTGTCCCTACTGGGGACCCAGTACTTC; CDR3: CASSELSLLGTQYF; size: .; J: TRBJ2-5; V: TRBV10-2; D: .
DNA: TGTGCCAGCAGTCCAGGACAGGGGAGCACAGATACGCAGTATTTT; CDR3: CASSPGQGSTDTQYF; size: .; J: TRBJ2-3; V: TRBV27; D: TRBD1
DNA: TGTGCCAGCAGTGACAGCCTTCGGACCCAGTACTTC; CDR3: CASSDSLRTQYF; size: .; J: TRBJ2-5; V: TRBV6-4; D: .
DNA: TGTGCCAGCAGATCCCGCAGGGGGCCCTGGTACGAGCAGTACTTC; CDR3: CASRSRRGPWYEQYF; size: .; J: TRBJ2-7; V: TRBV28; D: TRBD1
DNA: TGCGCCACCAGGCCCCGGACCTTTAATCAGCCCCAGCATTTT; CDR3: CATRPRTFNQPQHF; size: .; J: TRBJ1-5; V: TRBV23-1; D: .
DNA: TGTGCCAGCAAGGAAACTAACTATGGCTACACCTTC; CDR3: CASKETNYGYTF; size: once; J: TRBJ1-2; V: TRBV28; D: .
DNA: TGTGCCAGCAGCCTTATCCCCAAGAGTACCGGGGAGCTGTTTTTT; CDR3: CASSLIPKSTGELFF; size: .; J: TRBJ2-2; V: TRBV7-8; D: .
DNA: TGTGCCAGCAGCACGGGAGGGGACGCTTCACCCCTCCACTTT; CDR3: CASSTGGDASPLHF; size: .; J: TRBJ1-6; V: TRBV11-2; D: .
DNA: TGTGCCAGCAGTGGTCCCTTCAGGGCTGCTAACTATGGCTACACCTTC; CDR3: CASSGPFRAANYGYTF; size: .; J: TRBJ1-2; V: TRBV25-1; D: .
DNA: TGTGCCAGCAGCAAACAGGGACAGGGGGAGACCCAGTACTTC; CDR3: CASSKQGQGETQYF; size: .; J: TRBJ2-5; V: TRBV21-1; D: .
DNA: TGTGCCAGCAGTCCTCGGAGACAGGGCGAGATGAACACTGAAGCTTTCTTT; CDR3: CASSPRRQGEMNTEAFF; size: .; J: TRBJ1-1; V: TRBV7-9; D: TRBD1
DNA: TGTGCCAGCATTGAGAGGGGGACCTTCTACAATGAGCAGTTCTTC; CDR3: CASIERGTFYNEQFF; size: .; J: TRBJ2-1; V: TRBV6-1; D: .
DNA: TGCGCCTGGAGAGCTCAGGGACTAGCGGGAGGCAATGAGCAGTTCTTC; CDR3: CAWRAQGLAGGNEQFF; size: .; J: TRBJ2-1; V: TRBV30; D: TRBD2
DNA: TGTGCCAGCAGTTACACTAGGGGCTACGAGCAGTACTTC; CDR3: CASSYTRGYEQYF; size: .; J: TRBJ2-7; V: TRBV6-6; D: .
DNA: TGTGCCAGCAGCTTTCCGAGCGGGGGCACAGATACGCAGTATTTT; CDR3: CASSFPSGGTDTQYF; size: .; J: TRBJ2-3; V: TRBV5-4; D: TRBD2
DNA: TGCGCCAGCAGCTCAACAGGGGGCGCGTACGAGCAGTACTTC; CDR3: CASSSTGGAYEQYF; size: .; J: TRBJ2-7; V: TRBV5-1; D: TRBD1
DNA: TGTGCCTGGAGTGTACAGGTAAATCAGCCCCAGCATTTT; CDR3: CAWSVQVNQPQHF; size: .; J: TRBJ1-5; V: TRBV30; D: .
DNA: TGTGCCAGTAGTATATATGGAGGCACAGATACGCAGTATTTT; CDR3: CASSIYGGTDTQYF; size: once; J: TRBJ2-3; V: TRBV19; D: .
DNA: TGCGCCAGCAGCCCTGGACACCGCTCCTACGAGCAGTACTTC; CDR3: CASSPGHRSYEQYF; size: .; J: TRBJ2-7; V: TRBV4-1; D: .
DNA: TGCGCCAGCAGCCCACCCGGGGACCCCAGCGCGGCCCAGCATTTT; CDR3: CASSPPGDPSAAQHF; size: .; J: TRBJ1-5; V: TRBV4-1; D: .
DNA: TGTGCCAGCAGTTACTCGGGGCACAATCAGCCCCAGCATTTT; CDR3: CASSYSGHNQPQHF; size: .; J: TRBJ1-5; V: TRBV6-5; D: .
DNA: TGCGCCAGCAGCTCGGACAGGGACCTCTACGAGCAGTACTTC; CDR3: CASSSDRDLYEQYF; size: once; J: TRBJ2-7; V: TRBV5-1; D: TRBD1
DNA: TGCAGTGCATCGGGAGGGACAGGGAATCTGTTCGGGAACGAGCAGTACTTC; CDR3: CSASGGTGNLFGNEQYF; size: .; J: TRBJ2-7; V: TRBV29-1; D: .
DNA: TGTGCCAGCAGCTTGACAGGGACTGCATACGAGCAGTACTTC; CDR3: CASSLTGTAYEQYF; size: .; J: TRBJ2-7; V: TRBV28; D: .
DNA: TGTGCCAGCTCACCCCTGCTCCAGGGGACATACACCTATGGCTACACCTTC; CDR3: CASSPLLQGTYTYGYTF; size: .; J: TRBJ1-2; V: TRBV18; D: .
DNA: TGTGCCAGCAGTGGGGGACAGCACTATGGCTACACCTTC; CDR3: CASSGGQHYGYTF; size: .; J: TRBJ1-2; V: TRBV6-1; D: TRBD1
DNA: TGTGCCAGCAGCCAAGATCTGGCGGGGAGCACAGATACGCAGTATTTT; CDR3: CASSQDLAGSTDTQYF; size: .; J: TRBJ2-3; V: TRBV4-2; D: .
DNA: TGTGCCAGCAGCTTAGCACCGTCCTCCTACGAGCAGTACTTC; CDR3: CASSLAPSSYEQYF; size: .; J: TRBJ2-7; V: TRBV7-9; D: .
DNA: TGTGCCTGGAGTGTGAGGGGCCGTATGAACACTGAAGCTTTCTTT; CDR3: CAWSVRGRMNTEAFF; size: .; J: TRBJ1-1; V: TRBV30; D: .
DNA: TGTGCCAGCACGCCGGTCTATAGCAATCAGCCCCAGCATTTT; CDR3: CASTPVYSNQPQHF; size: .; J: TRBJ1-5; V: TRBV6-1; D: .
DNA: TGTGCCAGCAGCCCAGAGTGGGGACAGGGAACCTACGAGCAGTACTTC; CDR3: CASSPEWGQGTYEQYF; size: .; J: TRBJ2-7; V: TRBV7-2; D: TRBD1
DNA: TGTGCCAGCAGTATGATGACGGCTGAAGCTTTCTTT; CDR3: CASSMMTAEAFF; size: .; J: TRBJ1-1; V: TRBV28; D: .
DNA: TGCGCCAGCAGCCATACAGAGGGGATCGGCTACGAGCAGTACTTC; CDR3: CASSHTEGIGYEQYF; size: .; J: TRBJ2-7; V: TRBV4-1; D: .